Given below is one T cell receptor (beta chain) in context. The sample belongs to a study of T cell changes during pregnancy in multiple sclerosis. Germline CDR1 is SNHLY and CDR2 is FYNNEI. The CDR3 spans 19 residues. V lost 0 bases and J lost 1, with 21 bases in between. Data came from immunoSEQ multiplex PCR; TCRdb stores just in-frame clones and leaves some out. The sample holds approximately 48,000 clones; 90% are singletons and the top ten take 2.5% to 3.5%. The input for sequencing was CD8+ T cells from peripheral blood mononuclear cells, taken before pregnancy. The genes are TRBV2 and TRBJ2-5, with a possible D match to TRBD1 (5 bases). The receptor's source is a female donor with multiple sclerosis, enrolled in a pregnancy study. CDR3 amino acids: CASSEALWGRPSVQETQYF. The CDR3 DNA is TGTGCCAGCAGTGAAGCGCTTTGGGGCCGGCCAAGCGTCCAAGAGACCCAGTACTTC.